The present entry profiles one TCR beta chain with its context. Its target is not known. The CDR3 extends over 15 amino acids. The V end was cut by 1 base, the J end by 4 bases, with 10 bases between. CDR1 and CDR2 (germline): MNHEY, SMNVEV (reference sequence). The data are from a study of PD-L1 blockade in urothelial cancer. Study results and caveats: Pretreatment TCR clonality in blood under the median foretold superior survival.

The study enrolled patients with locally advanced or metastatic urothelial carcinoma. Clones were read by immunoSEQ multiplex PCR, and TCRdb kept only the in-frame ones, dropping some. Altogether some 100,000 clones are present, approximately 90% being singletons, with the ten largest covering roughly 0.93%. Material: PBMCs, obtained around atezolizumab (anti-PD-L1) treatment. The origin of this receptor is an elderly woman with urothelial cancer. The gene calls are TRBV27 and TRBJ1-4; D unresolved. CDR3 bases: TGTGCCAGCAGTTTATTCTCTGCGGTTAATGAAAAACTGTTTTTT. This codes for CASSLFSAVNEKLFF.